The 29 T cell receptor beta chains below come from one sample, sequenced in a study of neoadjuvant anti-PD-1 for oral cavity cancer. The table came from immunoSEQ multiplex PCR; TCRdb's copy has only in-frame clones and leaves some out. This table holds over 65,000 clones, 85% found once. Documented time point: after neoadjuvant nivolumab, at surgical resection. Sample: PBMCs, taken after nivolumab (anti-PD-1) treatment. The receptors were sampled from a person aged 40 to 85 with oral cavity squamous cell carcinoma.

V and J are TRBV2 and TRBJ1-5; D is possibly TRBD1 (6 bases). The CDR3 sequence is 19 residues long. Germline CDR1 is SNHLY and CDR2 is FYNNEI. With 1 base removed from V and 0 bases from J, the gap between germline ends came to 19 bases. The CDR3 bases are TGTGCCAGCAGTGAAGTTTTGACAGGCCTACCGTATAGCAATCAGCCCCAGCATTTT. Translated: CASSEVLTGLPYSNQPQHF.

The genes are TRBV11-2 and TRBJ2-7; D might be TRBD1 (5 bases). Trimming removed 6 bases at V and 3 bases at J, with 12 bases between. This CDR3 has 13 residues. Germline lookup yields CDR1 SGHAT and CDR2 FQNNGV. The CDR3 coding sequence is TGTGCCAGCAGGCTCGATAGGGGCTACGAGCAGTACTTC. This sequence encodes CASRLDRGYEQYF.

This clone showed up just once. The chain carries TRBV28 and TRBJ2-7; D possibly corresponds to TRBD2 (6 bases). Germline CDR1 and CDR2: MDHEN and SYDVKM. The CDR3 contains 13 residues. V lost 7 bases and J 0 bases, leaving 10 bases between the germline ends. For the CDR3, the DNA is TGTGCCAGCACGGAGGGGAGCTCCTACGAGCAGTACTTC. Translating gives CASTEGSSYEQYF.

The CDR3 sequence: CASSQQDYEQYF. The CDR3 DNA sequence: TGTGCCAGCAGCCAACAGGACTACGAGCAGTACTTC. The chain is built from TRBV5-6 and TRBJ2-7; D possibly corresponds to TRBD1 (5 bases). The V end was cut by 4 bases, the J end by 3 bases, with 8 bases between. Germline V lookup: CDR1 SGHDT, CDR2 YYEEEE. CDR3 length: 12 amino acids.

The V call is TRBV5-6, the J call TRBJ2-1; D unclear. CDR3 size: 15 residues. In germline, CDR1 is SGHDT, CDR2 YYEEEE. Trimming left V 4 bases short and J 3 bases short, with 14 bases between. The CDR3 spells CASSPIAEIYNEQFF. The DNA of the CDR3 is TGTGCCAGCAGCCCCATAGCAGAGATCTACAATGAGCAGTTCTTC.

This clone showed up just once. The chain's CDR3 is CASSYSGQGAGNTIYF. CDR3 DNA sequence: TGTGCCAGCAGTTACTCGGGACAGGGGGCGGGAAACACCATATATTTT. The J gene is TRBJ1-3, the V gene TRBV6-5, with 12 bases fitting TRBD1. The CDR3 has 16 amino acids. The J segment lost 4 bases and the V segment lost 0 bases, leaving 1 base of the junction unmatched. In germline, CDR1 is MNHEY, CDR2 SVGAGI.

This clone was recorded a few times. This rearrangement joins TRBV7-9 to TRBJ1-2; D is unclear. V was trimmed by 0 bases and J by 7 bases, leaving 12 bases between them. This CDR3 is 14 amino acids long. CDR1 and CDR2 (germline): SEHNR, FQNEAQ (reference sequence). For the CDR3, the DNA is TGTGCCAGCAGCTTAGCGCATAAAGAAGGTGGCTACACCTTC. Protein: CASSLAHKEGGYTF.

J is TRBJ2-2 and V is TRBV18; D gene ambiguous. CDR3 size: 12 residues. Germline CDR1 KGHSH, CDR2 LQKENI. V was shortened by 5 bases and J by 5 bases, with 6 bases between the two germline ends. The CDR3: CASSMETGELFF. CDR3 bases: TGTGCCAGCTCAATGGAAACCGGGGAGCTGTTTTTT.

The CDR3 loop is CSVDRDRGSYGYTF. In nucleotides, the CDR3 is TGCAGCGTTGACCGAGACAGGGGATCGTATGGCTACACCTTC. V gene TRBV29-1 combines with J gene TRBJ1-2, with 8 positions matching TRBD1. Germline V gene data show CDR1 as SQVTM and CDR2 as ANQGSEA. V trimming: 3 bases; J trimming: 5 bases; junction bases outside the gene matches: 8. The CDR3 spans 14 residues.

The J gene is TRBJ2-1, the V gene TRBV5-8; the D gene is possibly TRBD1 (6 bases). V lost 3 bases, J lost 6 bases, and 19 bases lay in between. The CDR3 length is 16 residues. Germline V CDR1 and CDR2: SGHTS, YDEGEE. The CDR3 DNA reads TGTGCCAGCAGCTCCAGAACCGGGCCCAGGGGCAATGAGCAGTTCTTC. It yields the protein CASSSRTGPRGNEQFF.

The chain has TRBV7-8 and TRBJ2-7; D perhaps matches TRBD2 (5 bases). CDR3 length: 14 residues. Germline V gene data show CDR1 as SGHVS and CDR2 as FQNEAQ. Trimming stripped 2 bases from V and 4 bases from J, with 12 bases between. DNA for the CDR3: TGTGCCAGCAGCTTAACGGGGAACTTATACGAGCAGTACTTC. Amino acid sequence: CASSLTGNLYEQYF.

DNA for the CDR3: TGTGCCATCAGTGAGTCATCCGGACTAGCGGTAGGTGAGCAGTTCTTC. Amino acid sequence: CAISESSGLAVGEQFF. This chain links TRBV10-3 with TRBJ2-1, with TRBD2 matching over 10 bases. Germline CDR1 reads ENHRY; CDR2 reads SYGVKD. The CDR3 runs 16 residues. Trimming removed 0 bases from V and 9 bases from J; junction bases left unmatched: 8.

The gene calls are TRBV11-2 and TRBJ2-7, with 10 bases fitting TRBD1. Per germline, CDR1 SGHAT and CDR2 FQNNGV. The V gene end was trimmed by 3 bases and the J gene end by 11 bases; junction bases not matched to a gene: 13. The CDR3 sequence is 15 residues long. CDR3 loop: CASSFRTGGDSGKYF. In DNA, the CDR3 is TGTGCCAGCAGCTTCCGGACAGGGGGGGACTCAGGGAAGTACTTC.

The chain couples TRBV28 to TRBJ1-2; D gene unclear. V gave up 6 bases and J gave up 7 bases, with 15 bases separating them. CDR1 and CDR2 from the germline V gene are MDHEN and SYDVKM. This CDR3 has 13 residues. The CDR3 loop is CASSEGGYSGYTF. CDR3 nucleotide sequence: TGTGCCAGCAGCGAGGGAGGGTATTCTGGCTACACCTTC.

Worth noting for this clone: Within the sample, other DNA sequences also encode this same CDR3. The chain uses TRBV6-1 and TRBJ2-1; D not resolved. Germline V gene data show CDR1 as MNHNS and CDR2 as SASEGT. CDR3 length: 15 amino acids. Trimming cost V 6 bases and J 1 base, with 13 bases left between them. The CDR3 DNA reads TGTGCCAGCAGCAGCCTGGTCTCGTCCTACAATGAGCAGTTCTTC. Residues: CASSSLVSSYNEQFF.

The CDR3 is CASRRGEIHYEQYF. In DNA, the CDR3 is TGCGCCTCCCGGCGTGGGGAGATCCACTACGAGCAGTACTTC. The chain employs TRBV5-1 and TRBJ2-7, with a tentative D call TRBD2 (5 bases). From germline, CDR1 is SGHRS and CDR2 YFSETQ. Deletions cut 10 bases from V and 3 bases from J, with 20 bases between. CDR3 length equals 14 residues.

Here the CDR3 DNA reads TGTGCCAGCAGTGAAGGGCTAGCGGGTTCCGCGAACACCGGGGAGCTGTTTTTT. Protein: CASSEGLAGSANTGELFF. The chain carries TRBV25-1 and TRBJ2-2; 8 bases match TRBD2. Germline CDR1 reads MGHDK; CDR2 reads SYGVNS. V shed 2 bases and J 0 bases; nucleotides not matched to a gene: 8. The CDR3 is 18 residues long.

The table lists this clone with a count of one. V usage is TRBV5-1 and J usage is TRBJ2-2, with TRBD1 identical over 10 bases. Germline CDR1 and CDR2: SGHRS and YFSETQ. The junction had 2 bases not matched to a gene; V was cut back by 3 bases and J by 0 bases. This CDR3 spans 16 amino acids. DNA of the CDR3: TGCGCCAGCAGCTACGGGACAGGGGCGAACACCGGGGAGCTGTTTTTT. Translating gives CASSYGTGANTGELFF.

The J gene is TRBJ1-2, the V gene TRBV5-6, with 8 bases lining up with TRBD1. CDR3 length equals 13 residues. With V trimmed by 4 bases and J by 3 bases, 2 bases remained unmatched. Germline CDR1 is SGHDT and CDR2 is YYEEEE. The CDR3 sequence: CASSLGQDYGYTF. For the CDR3, the DNA is TGTGCCAGCAGCCTGGGACAGGACTATGGCTACACCTTC.

In its sample, this clone was seen a few times. V gene TRBV6-1 combines with J gene TRBJ2-5; TRBD2 matches at 13 bases. This CDR3 region has 17 residues. The trim removed 4 bases at V and 5 bases at J, leaving 10 bases unmatched. Germline-derived CDR1 and CDR2 are MNHNS and SASEGT. CDR3 amino acids: CASSGELAGGPGETQYF. DNA for the CDR3: TGTGCCAGCAGTGGGGAACTAGCGGGAGGGCCCGGGGAGACCCAGTACTTC.

V gene TRBV7-6 combines with J gene TRBJ1-1; unclear D gene. V was clipped by 0 bases and J by 6 bases, with 8 bases between them. Germline-derived CDR1 and CDR2 are SGHVS and FNYEAQ. This CDR3 is 13 amino acids long. CDR3 region: CASSLAQTAEAFF. The CDR3 region has the DNA TGTGCCAGCAGCTTAGCACAGACCGCTGAAGCTTTCTTT.

This clone was seen once. The chain is built from TRBV5-4 and TRBJ2-3; D uncertain. The CDR3 extends over 13 amino acids. Germline V gene lookup returns CDR1 SGHNT and CDR2 YYREEE (reference sequence). Trimming took 0 bases from V and 2 from J, leaving 4 bases between them. This CDR3 is CASSLGPTDTQYF. Here the CDR3 DNA reads TGTGCCAGCAGCTTGGGCCCCACAGATACGCAGTATTTT.

This clone was found once. The chain is built from TRBV9 and TRBJ2-2; 7 nucleotides line up with TRBD2. Per the germline V gene, CDR1 is SGDLS and CDR2 is YYNGEE. With V trimmed by 2 bases and J by 0 bases, 1 base remained unmatched. The CDR3 has 15 amino acids. CDR3 amino acids: CASSVTSPNTGELFF. The CDR3 DNA reads TGTGCCAGCAGCGTGACTAGCCCGAACACCGGGGAGCTGTTTTTT.

This chain links TRBV10-1 with TRBJ2-2; TRBD2 matches 9 bases. The CDR3 contains 21 residues. The J segment lost 3 bases and the V segment lost 4 bases, leaving 21 bases of the junction unmatched. The germline CDR1 and CDR2 sequences are WNHNN and SYGVQD (reference sequence). The CDR3 region is CASSGPLVGGREPRYTGELFF. The CDR3 region has the DNA TGCGCCAGCAGTGGCCCCCTCGTCGGCGGGAGGGAACCCCGGTACACCGGGGAGCTGTTTTTT.

The genes are TRBV14 and TRBJ2-4, with D hard to call. The CDR3 is made up of 14 amino acids. The germline gives CDR1 SGHDN, CDR2 FVKESK. V was trimmed by 1 base and J by 7 bases, leaving 11 bases between them. CDR3: CASSQGYTGNIQYF. Written as DNA, the CDR3 is TGTGCCAGCAGCCAAGGTTACACTGGGAACATTCAGTACTTC.

The CDR3 region has the DNA TGTGCCAGCACTCACAGGGAGAGGGCGGAAGTCGCTGAAGCTTTCTTT. It specifies CASTHRERAEVAEAFF. The V gene is TRBV28, the J gene TRBJ1-1, with D perhaps TRBD1 (6 bases). The CDR3 is 16 amino acids. Germline CDR1 and CDR2: MDHEN and SYDVKM. Between the trimmed V and J ends, which lost 7 bases and 6 bases, there was a span of 24 bases.

This chain links TRBV6-5 with TRBJ2-2; D assignment may be TRBD1 or TRBD2 (5 bases each). The germline CDR1 and CDR2 sequences are MNHEY and SVGAGI. The CDR3 loop spans 15 amino acids. Deletions cut 6 bases from V and 3 bases from J, with 14 bases between. CDR3 region: CASSGTHHDTGELFF. The CDR3 DNA is TGTGCCAGCAGCGGGACCCATCATGACACCGGGGAGCTGTTTTTT.

This clone has more than one count but fewer than ten. This chain links TRBV5-4 with TRBJ2-1; 12 bases are a match to TRBD2. Germline trimming cut 4 bases from V and 0 bases from J; bases unmatched to any gene: 11. CDR3 length equals 19 residues. Germline V lookup: CDR1 SGHNT, CDR2 YYREEE (reference sequence). CDR3 loop: CASSGGLAGLISSYNEQFF. The CDR3 DNA is TGTGCCAGCAGCGGGGGACTAGCGGGTCTCATTAGCTCCTACAATGAGCAGTTCTTC.

This chain links TRBV7-9 with TRBJ2-1; D possibly matches TRBD1 or TRBD2 (5 bases each). Trimming cost V 9 bases and J 5 bases, with 20 bases left between them. CDR3 length equals 15 residues. Per germline, CDR1 SEHNR and CDR2 FQNEAQ (reference sequence). The CDR3 DNA reads as TGTGCCAGTGAATCTGGCTGGGGGTTAGACAATGAGCAGTTCTTC. Its translation is CASESGWGLDNEQFF.